The present TCR beta chain was sequenced within a study of cytomegalovirus exposure and HLA in healthy donors. The PCR made use of 60 Vbeta and 13 Jbeta primers. Sequenced by immunoSEQ multiplex PCR; TCRdb stores in-frame clones only, minus some. The sample lists about 120,000 clones, around 64% seen once, with 2.2% in the top ten. When sampled, the donors appeared nominally healthy, though they likely had unrecorded immune exposures. About this clone itself: Its antigen is not identified.

Findings and caveats of the study: Earlier analysis yielded a pattern in which most TCR beta V segments were productive about 90% or about 30% of the time. Later analysis identified a missense DCLRE1C variant that was linked to TCR beta V- and J-gene trimming.

Trimming shortened V by 3 bases and J by 8 bases, and 10 bases separated the two germline ends. The CDR3 covers 12 residues. The germline V gene encodes CDR1 LNHDA and CDR2 SQIVND (reference sequence). The material sequenced was PBMCs. The rearrangement joins TRBV19 to TRBJ1-2; D not certain. The clonotype comes from a woman in her thirties in good health and CMV-seronegative. The CDR3: CASSMGEVGYTF. DNA for the CDR3: TGTGCCAGTAGTATGGGAGAGGTCGGCTACACCTTC.